This T cell receptor beta chain was identified in a study of cytomegalovirus exposure and HLA in healthy donors. As for the study in general: In an earlier analysis, 90 million to 130 million unique TCR beta sequences were found from 200 million or so T cells. Study-level findings and limits: Later genetic work tied a missense DCLRE1C variant to beta-chain V and J trimming.

Concerning this clone itself: What it binds is not known.

Trimming removed 10 bases at V and 4 bases at J, with 11 bases between. CDR3 size: 12 residues. CDR1 and CDR2 (germline): MDHEN, SYDVKM. 60 Vbeta and 13 Jbeta primers were used in PCR. TCRdb's table, derived via immunoSEQ multiplex PCR, lists solely in-frame clones and lacks some. This sample has some 110,000 clones, with around three quarters found just once. The sequenced sample consisted of PBMCs. This chain uses TRBV28 with TRBJ2-1; D is unclear. This sequence originates from a woman between 18 and 30 years old in good health and CMV-seropositive. The CDR3 spells CANGASYNEQFF. The CDR3 DNA follows: TGTGCCAACGGAGCTAGTTACAATGAGCAGTTCTTC.